This entry lists 3 T cell receptor beta chains sequenced from one sample in a study of OX40 agonist ivuxolimab in advanced cancers. Libraries were prepared by immunoSEQ multiplex PCR; TCRdb keeps only in-frame clonotypes and omits some of them. The data contain some 76,000 clones, roughly 86% of them seen just once; the ten biggest clones take up over 0.6%. The source was CD4+ or CD8+ T cells sorted from blood, collected in a trial of the OX40 agonist ivuxolimab. The receptors were sampled from an adult with an advanced solid tumor such as melanoma, head and neck, liver or kidney cancer.

The chain uses TRBV6-1 and TRBJ1-1, with unresolved D. The CDR3 has 15 residues. Looked up from germline, CDR1 is MNHNS and CDR2 is SASEGT. V lost 1 base and J lost 4, with 13 bases in between. The CDR3 region has the DNA TGTGCCAGCAGTGAAGGGTCGGGTTGGGGCACTGAAGCTTTCTTT. Its protein product is CASSEGSGWGTEAFF.

This rearrangement joins TRBV7-2 to TRBJ2-1; D is ambiguous. The germline V gene has CDR1 SGHTA and CDR2 FQGNSA. The V end lost 4 bases, the J end lost 0 bases, and 10 bases lay between the germline ends. The CDR3 sequence is 15 residues long. The chain's CDR3 is CASSSDYSSYNEQFF. As DNA, the CDR3 is TGTGCCAGCAGCTCAGATTACAGCTCCTACAATGAGCAGTTCTTC.

V and J are TRBV5-4 and TRBJ2-2; TRBD1 matches at 9 bases. The germline V gene has CDR1 SGHNT and CDR2 YYREEE (reference sequence). The CDR3 covers 14 residues. The J segment lost 7 bases and the V segment lost 5 bases, leaving 6 bases of the junction unmatched. CDR3: CASRWTGAGGELFF. CDR3 coding DNA: TGTGCCAGCAGATGGACAGGGGCCGGCGGGGAGCTGTTTTTT.